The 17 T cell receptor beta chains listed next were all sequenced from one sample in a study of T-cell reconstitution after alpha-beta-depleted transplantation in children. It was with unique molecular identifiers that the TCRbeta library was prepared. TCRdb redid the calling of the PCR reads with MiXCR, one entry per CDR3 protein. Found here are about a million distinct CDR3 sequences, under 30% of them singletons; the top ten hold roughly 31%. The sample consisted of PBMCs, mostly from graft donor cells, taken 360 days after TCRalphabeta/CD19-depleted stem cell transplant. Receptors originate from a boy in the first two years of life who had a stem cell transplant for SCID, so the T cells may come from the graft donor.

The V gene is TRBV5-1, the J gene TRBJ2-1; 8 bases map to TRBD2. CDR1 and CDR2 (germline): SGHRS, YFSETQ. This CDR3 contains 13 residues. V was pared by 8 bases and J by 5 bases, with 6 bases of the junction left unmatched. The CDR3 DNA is TGCGCCAGTGGATTACTAGCGGACAATGAGCAGTTCTTC. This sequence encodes CASGLLADNEQFF.

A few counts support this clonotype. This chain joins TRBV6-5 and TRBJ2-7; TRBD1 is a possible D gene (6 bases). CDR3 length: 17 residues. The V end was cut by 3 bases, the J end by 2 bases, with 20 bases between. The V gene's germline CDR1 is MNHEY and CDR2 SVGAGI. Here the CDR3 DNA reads TGTGCCAGCAGTTATTCAGGCGGACAGAACTTACCCTACGAGCAGTACTTC. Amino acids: CASSYSGGQNLPYEQYF.

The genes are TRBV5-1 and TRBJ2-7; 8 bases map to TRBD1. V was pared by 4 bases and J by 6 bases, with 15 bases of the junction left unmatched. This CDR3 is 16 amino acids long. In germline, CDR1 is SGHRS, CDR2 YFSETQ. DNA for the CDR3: TGCGCCAGCAGCGGTCCGGGACAGGCTAGCATTGGCGAGCAGTACTTC. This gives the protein CASSGPGQASIGEQYF.

The CDR3 DNA reads TGTGCCATCAGTGAGTCACCTTACAATGAGCAGTTCTTC. Encoded protein: CAISESPYNEQFF. This chain links TRBV10-3 with TRBJ2-1; D is uncertain. V dropped 0 bases and J dropped 4 bases, with 4 bases sitting between them. The CDR3 has 13 residues. The germline V gene encodes CDR1 ENHRY and CDR2 SYGVKD.

CDR3 sequence (DNA): TGTGCCACCAGCAGAGATCTGGACACAGATACGCAGTATTTT. It translates to CATSRDLDTDTQYF. The chain recombines TRBV15 with TRBJ2-3; D is unresolved. CDR3 size: 14 residues. The germline gives CDR1 LNHNV, CDR2 YYDKDF (reference sequence). Trimming left V 0 bases short and J 2 bases short, with 6 bases between.

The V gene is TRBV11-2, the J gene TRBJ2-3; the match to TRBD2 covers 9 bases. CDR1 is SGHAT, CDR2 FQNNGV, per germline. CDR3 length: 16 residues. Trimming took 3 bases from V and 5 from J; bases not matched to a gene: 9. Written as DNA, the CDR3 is TGTGCCAGCAGCTTGGGAGCGGGGGGAAACAGAGATACGCAGTATTTT. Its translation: CASSLGAGGNRDTQYF.

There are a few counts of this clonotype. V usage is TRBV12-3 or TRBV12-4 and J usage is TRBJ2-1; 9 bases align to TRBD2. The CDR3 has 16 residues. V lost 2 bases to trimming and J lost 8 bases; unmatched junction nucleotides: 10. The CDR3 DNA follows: TGTGCCAGCAGTTTAACAGGCGGACTAGCGATCCATGAGCAGTTCTTC. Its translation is CASSLTGGLAIHEQFF.

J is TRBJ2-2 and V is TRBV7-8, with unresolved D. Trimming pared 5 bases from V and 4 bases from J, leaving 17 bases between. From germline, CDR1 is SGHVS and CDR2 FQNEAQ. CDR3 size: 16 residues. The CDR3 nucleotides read TGTGCCAGCAGCCCAGGATCTGGGGAAGGCACCGGGGAGCTGTTTTTT. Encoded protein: CASSPGSGEGTGELFF.

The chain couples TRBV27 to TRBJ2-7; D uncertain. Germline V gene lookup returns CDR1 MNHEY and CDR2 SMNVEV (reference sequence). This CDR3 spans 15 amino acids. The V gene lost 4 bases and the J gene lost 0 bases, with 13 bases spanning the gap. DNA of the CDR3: TGTGCCAGCAGTTCTCTATCTCCGGGCTCCTACGAGCAGTACTTC. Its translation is CASSSLSPGSYEQYF.

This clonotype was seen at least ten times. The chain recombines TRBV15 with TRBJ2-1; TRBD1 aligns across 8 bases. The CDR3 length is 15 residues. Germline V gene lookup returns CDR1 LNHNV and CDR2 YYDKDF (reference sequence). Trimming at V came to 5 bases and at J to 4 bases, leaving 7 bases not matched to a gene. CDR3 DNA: TGTGCCACCAGCCACGACAGGGGACCTTACAATGAGCAGTTCTTC. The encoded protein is CATSHDRGPYNEQFF.

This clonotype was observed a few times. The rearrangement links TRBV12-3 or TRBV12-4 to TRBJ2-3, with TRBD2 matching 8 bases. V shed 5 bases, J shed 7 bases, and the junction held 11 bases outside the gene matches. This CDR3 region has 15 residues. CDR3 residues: CASSPNRGGGHTQYF. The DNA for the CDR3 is TGTGCCAGCAGTCCCAACCGGGGGGGGGGACATACGCAGTATTTT.

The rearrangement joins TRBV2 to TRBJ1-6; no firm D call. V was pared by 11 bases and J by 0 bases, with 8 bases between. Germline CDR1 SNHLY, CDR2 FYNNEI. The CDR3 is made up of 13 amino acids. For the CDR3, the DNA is TGTGCCGGCGGGAGCTCCTATAATTCACCCCTCCACTTT. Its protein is CAGGSSYNSPLHF.

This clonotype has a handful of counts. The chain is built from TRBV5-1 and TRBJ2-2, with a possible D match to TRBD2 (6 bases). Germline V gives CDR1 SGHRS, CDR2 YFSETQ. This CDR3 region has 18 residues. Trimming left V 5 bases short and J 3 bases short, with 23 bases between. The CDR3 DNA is TGCGCCAGCAGTCGGGGGACGTTCCCAAATGGGGACACCGGGGAGCTGTTTTTT. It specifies CASSRGTFPNGDTGELFF.

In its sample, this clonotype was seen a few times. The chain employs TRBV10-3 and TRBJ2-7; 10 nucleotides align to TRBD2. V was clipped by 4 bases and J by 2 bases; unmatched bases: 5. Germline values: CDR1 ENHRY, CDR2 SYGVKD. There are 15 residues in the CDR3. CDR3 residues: CAISAGTSVPYEQYF. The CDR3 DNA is TGTGCCATCAGTGCCGGGACTAGCGTCCCCTACGAGCAGTACTTC.

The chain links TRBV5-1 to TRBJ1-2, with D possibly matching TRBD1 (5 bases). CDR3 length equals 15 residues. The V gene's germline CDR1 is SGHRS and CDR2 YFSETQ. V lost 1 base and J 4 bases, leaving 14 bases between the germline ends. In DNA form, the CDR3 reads TGCGCCAGCAGCTTGTCGGGCAGGGTGACCTATGGCTACACCTTC. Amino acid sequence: CASSLSGRVTYGYTF.

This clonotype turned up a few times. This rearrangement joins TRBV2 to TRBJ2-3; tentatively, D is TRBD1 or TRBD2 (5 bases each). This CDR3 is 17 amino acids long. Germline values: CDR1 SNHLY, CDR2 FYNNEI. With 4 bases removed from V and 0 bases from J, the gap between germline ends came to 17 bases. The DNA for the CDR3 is TGTGCCAGCAGTGTCGTCGGCCGGGGCCTGAGCACAGATACGCAGTATTTT. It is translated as CASSVVGRGLSTDTQYF.

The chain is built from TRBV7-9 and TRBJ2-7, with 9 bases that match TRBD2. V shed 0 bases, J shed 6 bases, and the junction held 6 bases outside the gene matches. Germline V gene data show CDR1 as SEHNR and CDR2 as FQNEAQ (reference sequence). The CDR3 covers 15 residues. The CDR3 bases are TGTGCCAGCAGCTTAGCCGCGGGGGGGCCTGGCGAGCAGTACTTC. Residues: CASSLAAGGPGEQYF.